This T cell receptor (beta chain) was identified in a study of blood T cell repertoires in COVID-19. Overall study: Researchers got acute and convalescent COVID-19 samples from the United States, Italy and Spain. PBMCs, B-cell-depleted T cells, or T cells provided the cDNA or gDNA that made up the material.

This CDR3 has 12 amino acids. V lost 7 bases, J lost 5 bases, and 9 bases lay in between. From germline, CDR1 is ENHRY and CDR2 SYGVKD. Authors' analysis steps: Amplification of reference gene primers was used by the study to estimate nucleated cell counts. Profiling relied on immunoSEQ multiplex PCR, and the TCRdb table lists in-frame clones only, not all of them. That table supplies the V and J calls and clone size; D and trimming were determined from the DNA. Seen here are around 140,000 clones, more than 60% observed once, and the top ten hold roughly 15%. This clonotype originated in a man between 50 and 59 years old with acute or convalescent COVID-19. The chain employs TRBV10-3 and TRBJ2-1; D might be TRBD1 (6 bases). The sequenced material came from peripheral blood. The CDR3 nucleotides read TGTGCCATCAAGGGACAAGACAATGAGCAGTTCTTC. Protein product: CAIKGQDNEQFF.